The 24 T cell receptor beta chains presented below share a single source sample, sequenced in a study of T cells in Graves' hyperthyroidism and ophthalmopathy. Authors of the study amplified TCR beta CDR3 regions from RNA transcripts. Using the HTBI primer set, a first-round RT-PCR was run on the TCR CDR3. A single record per CDR3 protein comes from TCRdb applying MiXCR to the multiplex PCR reads. The table lists about 640,000 distinct CDR3 sequences, less than 25% of them singletons. Sample: blood. These receptors all stem from a man aged 25 to 45 with Graves' ophthalmopathy.

This clonotype was recorded many times. The rearrangement uses TRBV15 and TRBJ1-1; 9 bases are a match to TRBD1. The J segment lost 5 bases and the V segment lost 3 bases, leaving 13 bases of the junction unmatched. CDR3 length equals 17 residues. Germline V lookup: CDR1 LNHNV, CDR2 YYDKDF (reference sequence). CDR3 sequence: CATSREGTGGLRTEAFF. The CDR3 DNA sequence: TGTGCCACCAGCAGGGAGGGAACAGGGGGCTTGAGGACTGAAGCTTTCTTT.

This clonotype was detected many times. The CDR3 region is CSVGTERGLAFF. CDR3 DNA sequence: TGCAGCGTCGGTACAGAAAGGGGTTTGGCTTTCTTT. The V and J genes are TRBV29-1 and TRBJ1-1, with D maybe TRBD1 (5 bases). With 6 bases removed from V and 11 bases from J, the gap between germline ends came to 19 bases. The CDR3 has 12 residues. The germline V gene encodes CDR1 SQVTM and CDR2 ANQGSEA.

This clonotype was seen only a few times. The chain carries TRBV5-1 and TRBJ2-2; 7 nucleotides agree with TRBD2. From germline, CDR1 is SGHRS and CDR2 YFSETQ. The CDR3 consists of 15 residues. The J segment lost 4 bases and the V segment lost 0 bases, leaving 3 bases of the junction unmatched. The CDR3 sequence: CASSLAPSGTGELFF. CDR3 bases: TGCGCCAGCAGCTTGGCCCCTAGCGGCACCGGGGAGCTGTTTTTT.

This clonotype showed up just a few times. The rearrangement uses TRBV7-2 and TRBJ2-2, with 10 positions matching TRBD2. V was clipped by 2 bases and J by 5 bases; unmatched bases: 5. The CDR3 runs 16 residues. Germline CDR1 SGHTA, CDR2 FQGNSA. In DNA form, the CDR3 reads TGTGCCAGCAGCTTAAGTAGCGGGAGGCTTACCGGGGAGCTGTTTTTT. This codes for CASSLSSGRLTGELFF.

This clonotype was observed a single time. This rearrangement joins TRBV10-3 to TRBJ2-5; D remains ambiguous. In germline, CDR1 is ENHRY, CDR2 SYGVKD. The ends were cut back, 3 bases at V and 2 bases at J, with 13 bases in the middle. The CDR3 extends over 15 amino acids. Written as DNA, the CDR3 is TGTGCCATCAGTGACCCAGTGGGCCTGCAAGAGACCCAGTACTTC. It yields the protein CAISDPVGLQETQYF.

This clonotype came up a few times. The J gene is TRBJ1-3, the V gene TRBV5-8; weak D call: TRBD1 (5 bases). This CDR3 contains 15 residues. The germline V gene encodes CDR1 SGHTS and CDR2 YDEGEE. Trimming took off 4 bases at V and 2 bases at J, with 13 bases between the two ends. The CDR3 here is CASSRDQSAGNTIYF. In DNA, the CDR3 is TGTGCCAGCAGCCGGGACCAAAGCGCTGGAAACACCATATATTTT.

This clonotype has at least ten counts. The chain employs TRBV6-2 or TRBV6-3 and TRBJ2-7, with TRBD2 identical over 14 bases. The J segment lost 3 bases and the V segment lost 5 bases, leaving 6 bases of the junction unmatched. The CDR3 runs 16 residues. Germline V gene sequence: CDR1 MNHEY, CDR2 SVGEGT. The CDR3 is CASSPGLAGGLYEQYF. The CDR3 bases are TGTGCCAGCAGTCCCGGACTAGCGGGAGGTCTCTACGAGCAGTACTTC.

The sample holds a few counts of this clonotype. The chain employs TRBV7-9 and TRBJ2-1; 8 positions match TRBD2. In germline, CDR1 is SEHNR, CDR2 FQNEAQ (reference sequence). The V gene end was trimmed by 10 bases and the J gene end by 5 bases; junction bases not matched to a gene: 13. The CDR3 totals 15 residues. This CDR3 reads CATLYLAGLNNEQFF. CDR3 coding DNA: TGTGCCACCCTGTACCTAGCGGGCCTGAACAATGAGCAGTTCTTC.

This clonotype was picked up many times. V is TRBV2 and J is TRBJ1-4; possibly TRBD1 for D (5 bases). The CDR3 is made up of 14 amino acids. V was clipped by 3 bases and J by 8 bases, with 13 bases between them. Germline assignment: CDR1 SNHLY and CDR2 FYNNEI. CDR3 amino acids: CASSDGDRAEKLFF. The CDR3 nucleotides are TGTGCCAGCAGTGATGGCGACAGAGCGGAAAAACTGTTTTTT.

This clonotype has a handful of counts. The V and J genes are TRBV12-3 or TRBV12-4 and TRBJ2-4; D is possibly TRBD1 or TRBD2 (5 bases each). CDR3 size: 11 residues. Trimming removed 5 bases at V and 15 bases at J, with 14 bases between. In nucleotides, the CDR3 is TGTGCCAGCAGTACGGGACCTGATTCGTACTTC. Translating gives CASSTGPDSYF.

The chain recombines TRBV20-1 with TRBJ2-1; TRBD1 matches at 8 bases. CDR1 and CDR2 (germline): DFQATT, SNEGSKA (reference sequence). After removal of 6 bases from V and 7 bases from J, the junction contained 14 bases not matched to a gene. This CDR3 comprises 15 residues. CDR3 nucleotide sequence: TGCAGTGCGTGGTTCTCAGGGGGCGATCTAAATGAGCAGTTCTTC. It encodes CSAWFSGGDLNEQFF.

This clonotype was recorded a few times. CDR3 sequence: CASSLVYSGSKNIQYF. The CDR3 region has the DNA TGTGCCAGCAGCTTAGTCTATAGCGGGAGCAAAAACATTCAGTACTTC. This sequence joins TRBV11-2 and TRBJ2-4; 9 nucleotides align to TRBD2. J gave up 3 bases and V 1 base, and 4 bases lay outside the gene matches. The CDR3 spans 16 residues. Germline-derived CDR1 and CDR2 are SGHAT and FQNNGV.

Turning to this clonotype: A junction end diverges from the germline sequence, so it may reflect a read error. CDR3 residues: CASSQRGGPYGQYF. The DNA of the CDR3 is TGTGCCAGCAGCCAGCGTGGTGGGCCCTACGGGCAGTACTTC. The V and J genes are TRBV28 and TRBJ2-7; D is unresolved. The germline V gene has CDR1 MDHEN and CDR2 SYDVKM. The CDR3 runs 14 residues. The entire variable domain, with the rest obtained from reference TRBV28 and TRBJ2-7, is as follows: DVKVTQSSRYLVKRTGEKVFLECVQDMDHENMFWYRQDPGLGLRLIYFSYDVKMKEKGDIPEGYSVSREKKERFSLILESASTNQTSMYLCASSQRGGPYGQYFGPGTRLTVT.

This clonotype has at least ten counts. V is TRBV11-1 and J is TRBJ2-1; 8 nucleotides align to TRBD2. CDR1 and CDR2 (germline): SGHAT, FQDESV (reference sequence). CDR3 length: 15 residues. The V gene end was trimmed by 5 bases and the J gene end by 7 bases; junction bases not matched to a gene: 10. The CDR3 DNA reads as TGTGCCAGCAGCGTGGCCGGGACTAGACGTAATGAGCAGTTCTTC. Amino acids: CASSVAGTRRNEQFF.

About this clonotype itself: At one end the junction does not follow the germline gene, possibly because of a read error. The chain uses TRBV11-2 and TRBJ1-1; D not resolved. The CDR3 sequence is 13 residues long. Germline CDR1 and CDR2: SGHAT and FQNNGV. CDR3 DNA: TGTGCCAGCAGCTTAGAGGGCACCACTGAAGCATTCTTT. Its translation: CASSLEGTTEAFF.

Of note for this clonotype: Since a much larger clone is just one base distant, this may be a read error. This CDR3 is missing its conserved last phenylalanine or tryptophan, likely due to a read error. The CDR3 DNA is TGTGCCAGCAGTTTAACTAGCGGGGGATCGGGACTCGAGCAGTACCTC. Amino acids: CASSLTSGGSGLEQYL. The chain combines TRBV6-2 or TRBV6-3 with TRBJ2-7; 11 bases line up with TRBD2. CDR3 size: 16 residues. V trimming: 4 bases; J trimming: 6 bases; junction bases outside the gene matches: 11. Germline V gives CDR1 MNHEY, CDR2 SVGEGT.

This clonotype was seen more than once but under ten times. The V call is TRBV19, the J call TRBJ2-3; the D call may be TRBD1 or TRBD2 (6 bases each). Germline values: CDR1 LNHDA, CDR2 SQIVND (reference sequence). V was shortened by 6 bases and J by 1 base, with 26 bases between the two germline ends. The CDR3 runs to 19 residues. This CDR3 reads CASRFTGFGGIVGTDTQYF. The CDR3 DNA reads as TGTGCCAGTAGGTTTACAGGGTTTGGAGGGATTGTCGGCACAGATACGCAGTATTTT. The full variable domain, its missing parts supplied by reference TRBV19 and TRBJ2-3, is DGGITQSPKYLFRKEGQNVTLSCEQNLNHDAMYWYRQDPGQGLRLIYYSQIVNDFQKGDIAEGYSVSREKKESFPLTVTSAQKNPTAFYLCASRFTGFGGIVGTDTQYFGPGTRLTVL.

This clonotype turned up a few times. V is TRBV29-1 and J is TRBJ1-5; D possibly corresponds to TRBD1 (5 bases). Trimming took off 6 bases at V and 5 bases at J, with 17 bases between the two ends. The CDR3 consists of 14 residues. CDR1 and CDR2 (germline): SQVTM, ANQGSEA. CDR3 amino acids: CSVVESGLDQPQHF. CDR3 nucleotide sequence: TGCAGCGTAGTTGAATCAGGGCTCGATCAGCCCCAGCATTTT.

The V call is TRBV5-6, the J call TRBJ2-7; weak D call: TRBD1 (6 bases). Deletions cut 1 base from V and 3 bases from J, with 14 bases between. Germline CDR1 and CDR2: SGHDT and YYEEEE. This CDR3 comprises 15 residues. The CDR3 DNA follows: TGTGCCAGCAGCTTGCCTCAGGGGCCGATCTACGAGCAGTACTTC. Its protein product is CASSLPQGPIYEQYF.

This clonotype was recorded at least ten times. The genes are TRBV28 and TRBJ2-5; TRBD2 aligns across 9 bases. The CDR3 totals 14 residues. The germline gives CDR1 MDHEN, CDR2 SYDVKM. With 5 bases clipped from V and 5 bases from J, the junction kept 6 bases outside the gene matches. The CDR3 nucleotides read TGTGCCAGCAGTGATAGCGGGAGTGTGGAGACCCAGTACTTC. This translates into CASSDSGSVETQYF.

The J gene is TRBJ2-7, the V gene TRBV3-1; no clear D. The CDR3 runs 12 residues. CDR1 is LGHDT and CDR2 is YNNKEL in the germline V gene (reference sequence). V was trimmed by 2 bases and J by 3 bases, leaving 5 bases between them. The CDR3 nucleotides read TGTGCCAGCAGCCAACGTCACTACGAGCAGTACTTC. It codes for CASSQRHYEQYF.

The chain uses TRBV10-1 and TRBJ2-5; D uncertain. The CDR3 is 13 amino acids. Germline CDR1 and CDR2: WNHNN and SYGVQD (reference sequence). V was shortened by 2 bases and J by 5 bases, with 9 bases between the two germline ends. CDR3 DNA sequence: TGCGCCAGCAGTGAGAACCAATTGGAGACCCAGTACTTC. Translation: CASSENQLETQYF.

This chain connects TRBV5-4 to TRBJ2-7; the D gene is possibly TRBD2 (5 bases). The ends were cut back, 2 bases at V and 6 bases at J, with 12 bases in the middle. Germline lookup yields CDR1 SGHNT and CDR2 YYREEE (reference sequence). This CDR3 contains 13 residues. The CDR3 coding sequence is TGTGCCAGCAGCTTCGATAGGGCGGGCGAGCAGTACTTC. This translates into CASSFDRAGEQYF.

This chain connects TRBV11-2 to TRBJ2-7; TRBD2 matches 10 bases. The CDR3 length is 16 residues. The germline V gene has CDR1 SGHAT and CDR2 FQNNGV. V lost 5 bases to trimming and J lost 0 bases; unmatched junction nucleotides: 7. CDR3 sequence (DNA): TGTGCCAGCAGCCCCCGAGCGGGAGGGTTCTCCTACGAGCAGTACTTC. As protein: CASSPRAGGFSYEQYF.